This T cell receptor (beta chain) stems from a study of cytomegalovirus exposure and HLA in healthy donors. Study-wide background: T cells numbering about 179 million yielded fewer than 140 million unique TCR beta sequences in an earlier analysis. Whole-study findings and limits: The study flagged some 170 TCR beta chains as cytomegalovirus-associated.

This clone has more than one count but fewer than ten. What it binds is not known. The V gene end was trimmed by 5 bases and the J gene end by 7 bases; junction bases not matched to a gene: 10. In germline, CDR1 is MNHEY, CDR2 SMNVEV (reference sequence). The CDR3 has 14 amino acids. The PCR had 60 Vbeta and 13 Jbeta primers. Assay: immunoSEQ multiplex PCR; the TCRdb copy retains only in-frame clones and omits some. This sample has about 87,000 clones, with roughly 79% found just once. The gene calls are TRBV27 and TRBJ1-2; TRBD1 aligns across 7 bases. Sequenced: PBMCs. This clonotype was sampled from a woman in her 40s in good health and CMV-seronegative. CDR3: CASSPALDRSGYTF. As DNA, the CDR3 is TGTGCCAGCAGTCCCGCGTTGGACAGGAGTGGCTACACCTTC.